The present T cell receptor beta chain was sequenced within a study of cytomegalovirus exposure and HLA in healthy donors. PCR involved 60 Vbeta and 13 Jbeta primers. Data came from immunoSEQ multiplex PCR; TCRdb stores just in-frame clones and leaves some out. The table records fewer than 200,000 clones, roughly 84% of them present only once. V lost 3 bases, J lost 6 bases, and 11 bases lay in between. The germline gives CDR1 LNHDA, CDR2 SQIVND (reference sequence). This CDR3 contains 13 residues. Study-wide results and caveats: It was about 150 TCR beta chains that were listed as cytomegalovirus-associated. In a later analysis, at a false discovery rate of 0.05, fewer than 20,000 TCR beta sequences matched HLA alleles. Using the classifier, cytomegalovirus status was reportedly diagnosed with high specificity and sensitivity.

To note about this clone: Its antigen is unknown.

The specimen was PBMCs. The genes are TRBV19 and TRBJ1-1; possibly TRBD1 for D (5 bases). The clonotype originates from a young man in good health and CMV-seropositive. The CDR3 spells CASSIVSQAEAFF. The DNA of the CDR3 is TGTGCCAGTAGTATTGTATCACAGGCTGAAGCTTTCTTT.